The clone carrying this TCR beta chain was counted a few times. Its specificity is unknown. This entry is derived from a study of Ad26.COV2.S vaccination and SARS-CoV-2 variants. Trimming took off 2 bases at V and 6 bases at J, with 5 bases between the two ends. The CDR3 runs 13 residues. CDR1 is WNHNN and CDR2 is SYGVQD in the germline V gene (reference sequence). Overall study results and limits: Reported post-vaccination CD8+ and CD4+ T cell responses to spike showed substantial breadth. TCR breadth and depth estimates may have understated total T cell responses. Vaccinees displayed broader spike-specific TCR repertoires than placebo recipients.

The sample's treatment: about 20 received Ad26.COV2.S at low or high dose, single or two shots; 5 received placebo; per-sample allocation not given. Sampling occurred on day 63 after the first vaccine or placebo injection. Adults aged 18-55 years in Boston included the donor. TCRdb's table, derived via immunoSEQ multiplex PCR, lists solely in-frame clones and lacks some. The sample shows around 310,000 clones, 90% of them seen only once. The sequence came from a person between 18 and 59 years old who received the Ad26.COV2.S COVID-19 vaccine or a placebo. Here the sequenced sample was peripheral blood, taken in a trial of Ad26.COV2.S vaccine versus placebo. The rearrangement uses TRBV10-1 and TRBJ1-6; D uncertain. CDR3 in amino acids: CASSEGVNSPLHF. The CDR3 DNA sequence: TGCGCCAGCAGTGAGGGGGTTAATTCACCCCTCCACTTT.